This is a list of T cell receptor beta chains from one sample in a study of T cell responses to AZD1222 COVID-19 vaccine. Assay used: immunoSEQ multiplex PCR; TCRdb lists only in-frame clones, some missing. The sample consists of approximately 89,000 clones, 90% of them appearing once. Here the sequenced sample was peripheral blood, taken 28 days after the second AZD1222 dose. The receptors here all came from an adult who received the AZD1222 COVID-19 vaccine. Each CDR3 is given with its conserved first and last residue. The D gene is left open where the match is weak. Expanded clones get a size class; other rows say once, few or many, or leave the size out.

once TRBD1 14 TRBJ1-1 TRBV7-2 TGTGCCAGCAGGGCGGGACAGGGAAGAACTGAAGCTTTCTTT CASRAGQGRTEAFF
once - 12 TRBJ1-1 TRBV7-9 TGTGCCAGCAGCTTCGGGGACACTGAAGCTTTCTTT CASSFGDTEAFF
- TRBD1 16 TRBJ1-4 TRBV3-1/TRBV3-2 TGTGCCAGCAGCCAAGATAGGGGACAGACTAATGAAAAACTGTTTTTT CASSQDRGQTNEKLFF
few - 12 TRBJ2-7 TRBV6-5 TGTGCCAGCAGCACAGATTTCTACGAGCAGTACTTC CASSTDFYEQYF
once TRBD2 17 TRBJ2-2 TRBV27 TGTGCCAGCAGTTTATCCTTTAGCGGGGGTCGCACCGGGGAGCTGTTTTTT CASSLSFSGGRTGELFF
- - 18 TRBJ2-3 TRBV5-4 TGTGCCAGCAGCTGGAAGGCCAACATGGAACAAAGCACAGATACGCAGTATTTT CASSWKANMEQSTDTQYF
few - 15 TRBJ2-7 TRBV5-1 TGCGCCAGCAGCTTAGTGGCGGGGGCGAACCACGAGCAGTACTTC CASSLVAGANHEQYF
- - 19 TRBJ1-2 TRBV9 TGTGCCAGCCGGCCTTTACCCGTCGAGGGGTACATAACTAACTATGGCTACACCTTC CASRPLPVEGYITNYGYTF
- - 11 TRBJ2-5 TRBV18 TGTGCCAGCTCACCAGGGGAGACCCAGTACTTC CASSPGETQYF
- TRBD2 16 TRBJ2-3 TRBV6-1 TGTGCCAGCAGTGCCGGGACTAGCGGGGCCCCAGATACGCAGTATTTT CASSAGTSGAPDTQYF
- TRBD1 14 TRBJ1-6 TRBV27 TGTGCCAGCAGAAGACAGGGCAGTAATTCACCCCTCCACTTT CASRRQGSNSPLHF
- TRBD1 14 TRBJ1-2 TRBV7-2 TGTGCCAGCAGCTCAAGACAGGGGGCCAATGGCTACACCTTC CASSSRQGANGYTF
- - 14 TRBJ2-3 TRBV4-1 TGCGCCAGCAGCCACAGGGAATCGACAGATACGCAGTATTTT CASSHRESTDTQYF
once - 15 TRBJ2-1 TRBV15 TGTGCCACCAGCAGAGAAAGGGATTCCTACAATGAGCAGTTCTTC CATSRERDSYNEQFF
- - 14 TRBJ1-1 TRBV2 TGTGCCAGCAGTGGGGATCGAATGAACACTGAAGCTTTCTTT CASSGDRMNTEAFF
- - 14 TRBJ2-3 TRBV5-5 TGTGCCAGCAGCTTGGGCGGGAGCACAGATACGCAGTATTTT CASSLGGSTDTQYF
- - 11 TRBJ1-3 TRBV13 TGTGCCAGCAGCCAGGGTGGCACCATATATTTT CASSQGGTIYF
- TRBD2 15 TRBJ2-7 TRBV6-5 TGTGCCAGCAGGCCTGGGGGACTAGTACCGTTTGAGCAGTACTTC CASRPGGLVPFEQYF
- - 14 TRBJ1-2 TRBV5-1 TGCGCCAGCAGCCTGGAAACTCAGGGATCTGGCTACACCTTC CASSLETQGSGYTF
- TRBD1 14 TRBJ1-3 TRBV11-3 TGTGCCAGCAGCCTCCGGACAGGGGAGGACACCATATATTTT CASSLRTGEDTIYF
- - 15 TRBJ2-1 TRBV11-2 TGTGCCAGCAGCTTAGAAGCTAGCTCCTACAATGAGCAGTTCTTC CASSLEASSYNEQFF
- - 15 TRBJ1-5 TRBV7-9 TGTGCCAGCAGCACCAGGGGTATAGGCAATCAGCCCCAGCATTTT CASSTRGIGNQPQHF
- - 14 TRBJ1-6 TRBV2 TGTGCCAGCAGTGACAGGAGTTATAATTCACCCCTCCACTTT CASSDRSYNSPLHF
- - 13 TRBJ1-1 TRBV29-1 TGCAGCGTTGTACAGGTGCTTAACACTGAAGCTTTCTTT CSVVQVLNTEAFF
- - 14 TRBJ1-1 TRBV7-3 TGTGCCAGCAGCGTCACGACAGGACCCACTGAAGCTTTCTTT CASSVTTGPTEAFF
- - 12 TRBJ2-3 TRBV12-3/TRBV12-4 TGTGCCAGCAGTTTAAATCTAGCTGGTCTGTATTTT CASSLNLAGLYF
- - 13 TRBJ1-4 TRBV2 TGTGCCAGCGGAAAGGAATATAATGAAAAACTGTTTTTT CASGKEYNEKLFF
- TRBD1 15 TRBJ1-1 TRBV5-1 TGCGCCAGCTATCCAGGGGGCGGGATGAACACTGAAGCTTTCTTT CASYPGGGMNTEAFF
- - 13 TRBJ1-6 TRBV5-1 TGCGCCAGCAGCTTGGCATTTCTCTCACCCCTCCACTTT CASSLAFLSPLHF
- - 18 TRBJ2-2 TRBV11-3 TGTGCCAGCAGCTTAGATCCCGCACTACCCCCGAACACCGGGGAGCTGTTTTTT CASSLDPALPPNTGELFF
- - 14 TRBJ2-7 TRBV9 TGTGCCAGCAGCTTAACAGGAAACTCCTACGAGCAGTACTTC CASSLTGNSYEQYF
- - 15 TRBJ1-1 TRBV6-5 TGTGCCAGCAGTTACTCGGGACGGTTGAACACTGAAGCTTTCTTT CASSYSGRLNTEAFF
- - 14 TRBJ1-2 TRBV7-2 TGTGCCAGCAGCTTATACCAGGGAGAGCGGGGCTACACCTTC CASSLYQGERGYTF
- - 13 TRBJ2-3 TRBV18 TGTGCCAGCTCACCACCGCTGGTGGATACGCAGTATTTT CASSPPLVDTQYF
- - 16 TRBJ2-2 TRBV9 TGTGCCAGCAGCGGAACACCTCGTCTCGACACCGGGGAGCTGTTTTTT CASSGTPRLDTGELFF
- TRBD1 15 TRBJ2-7 TRBV5-8 TGTGCCAGCAGCTTGGACCTGGGACAGGGGGACGAGCAGTACTTC CASSLDLGQGDEQYF
- TRBD2 17 TRBJ2-5 TRBV3-1/TRBV3-2 TGTGCCAGCAGCCCGCCAGGGACTAGCGGGGGAGAGTCGACCCAGTACTTC CASSPPGTSGGESTQYF
- TRBD2 15 TRBJ2-3 TRBV5-1 TGCGCCAGCGGTAAGCGGGGGTCTAGCACAGATACGCAGTATTTT CASGKRGSSTDTQYF
- - 15 TRBJ2-4 TRBV4-3 TGCGCCAGCAGCCAAGATACGTCTGTGGGAAACATTCAGTACTTC CASSQDTSVGNIQYF
- - 14 TRBJ2-3 TRBV2 TGTGCCAGCAGTGAAGTTCGGGCAGGAGATACGCAGTATTTT CASSEVRAGDTQYF
- TRBD2 17 TRBJ2-3 TRBV7-6 TGTGCCAGCAGCTTGACTAGCGGGGGGTCTAGCACAGATACGCAGTATTTT CASSLTSGGSSTDTQYF
- TRBD1 15 TRBJ1-5 TRBV6-5 TGTGCCAGCAGCCCCGGGGGGACAGGGAATCAGCCCCAGCATTTT CASSPGGTGNQPQHF
- TRBD2 15 TRBJ2-5 TRBV3-1/TRBV3-2 TGTGCCAGCAGCCAAGTCCGGGGGGGGCAAGAGACCCAGTACTTC CASSQVRGGQETQYF
- TRBD1 12 TRBJ1-2 TRBV18 TGTGCCAGCTCAGGACAGGACTATGGCTACACCTTC CASSGQDYGYTF
- - 14 TRBJ2-7 TRBV4-3 TGCGCCAGCAGCCAAGATTCCCAGGGGTACGAGCAGTACTTC CASSQDSQGYEQYF
- TRBD1 15 TRBJ2-7 TRBV2 TGTGCCAGCAGCCGGGACAGGGCCGGCTCCTACGAGCAGTACTTC CASSRDRAGSYEQYF
- TRBD1 16 TRBJ1-4 TRBV28 TGTGCCAGCAGTTTGGCCGCCGGGACAGGGGGCGAAAAACTGTTTTTT CASSLAAGTGGEKLFF
- TRBD2 16 TRBJ2-7 TRBV7-9 TGTGCCAGCAGCCCCGCCACTAGCGGGACCTCCGACGAGCAGTACTTC CASSPATSGTSDEQYF
- TRBD1 14 TRBJ1-3 TRBV28 TGTGCCAGCAGTTTGGACAGGTCGAGAAACACCATATATTTT CASSLDRSRNTIYF
- - 15 TRBJ2-1 TRBV28 TGTGCCAGCAGTTTATTTCGCAGTCGGGTTAATGAGCAGTTCTTC CASSLFRSRVNEQFF
- - 12 TRBJ1-2 TRBV12-3/TRBV12-4 TGTGCCAGCAGTTTATCTGGGGGAGGCTACACCTTC CASSLSGGGYTF
- - 16 TRBJ1-4 TRBV5-1 TGCGCCAGCAGCTTCTCCCTGACGGCAACTAATGAAAAACTGTTTTTT CASSFSLTATNEKLFF